This T cell receptor beta chain was identified during a study of CD8 T cells in Susac syndrome. The ends lost 2 bases at V and 2 bases at J; junction bases unmatched: 6. CDR3 length: 16 residues. Germline V gene data show CDR1 as MNHEY and CDR2 as SMNVEV (reference sequence). An input of roughly 0.5 to 1 ug of RNA was subjected to reverse transcription using random hexamers. An immunoSEQ multiplex PCR amplified TCR beta CDR3 over 54 Vbeta and 13 Jbeta. TCRdb re-called the immunoSEQ multiplex PCR reads with MiXCR, one entry per CDR3 protein. The sample records under 200,000 distinct CDR3 sequences, approximately 95% being singletons. In blood CD8+ and CD4+ T cells, TCR beta underwent sequencing. The patients who served as multiple sclerosis controls were treatment-naive and had stable or active relapsing-remitting disease that fulfilled the revised McDonald criteria. TEMRA cells were enriched by FACS, and CD4+ and CD8+ T cells were negatively isolated.

The sample consisted of CD8+ T cells from PBMCs. The clonotype was recovered from a human donor with multiple sclerosis. This chain links TRBV27 with TRBJ2-3; 8 positions agree with TRBD2. The CDR3 DNA is TGTGCCAGCAGTTTAGGACTAGCTGCCCTCACAGATACGCAGTATTTT. It yields the protein CASSLGLAALTDTQYF.